Listed below are T cell receptor beta chains from one sample, sequenced in a study of T cells in tumors after PD-1 blockade. Generated by immunoSEQ multiplex PCR, the TCRdb table keeps only in-frame clones and is missing some. The sample has tens of thousands of clones; roughly two thirds are singletons. Sequencing was performed on PBMCs, taken after anti-PD-1 treatment. These receptors were taken from a human donor with basal cell carcinoma. Each CDR3 is given with its conserved first and last residue. The D gene is left open where the match is weak. Some rows mark clone size as missing; the rest say once, few, many or name a class of expanded clone.

V,J,size,D,CDR3,DNA
TRBV28,TRBJ1-4,NA,NA,CASSLTATNEKLFF,TGTGCCAGCAGTTTGACTGCAACTAATGAAAAACTGTTTTTT
TRBV7-2,TRBJ2-1,NA,TRBD2,CASSLSLAGDEQFF,TGTGCCAGCAGCTTAAGTTTAGCGGGGGATGAGCAGTTCTTC
TRBV18,TRBJ1-1,NA,NA,CASSPGGGRRNTEAFF,TGTGCCAGCTCACCTGGCGGGGGGCGTAGAAACACTGAAGCTTTCTTT
TRBV2,TRBJ2-7,NA,NA,CASSSSYEQYF,TGTGCCAGCAGTTCCTCCTACGAGCAGTACTTC
TRBV12-3/TRBV12-4,TRBJ2-7,NA,TRBD2,CASSLAGGEQYF,TGTGCCAGCAGTTTGGCGGGGGGTGAGCAGTACTTC
TRBV24-1,TRBJ2-1,NA,TRBD2,CATSDLGASGTHSYNEQFF,TGTGCCACCAGTGATCTCGGGGCTAGCGGGACTCACTCCTACAATGAGCAGTTCTTC
TRBV18,TRBJ1-2,NA,TRBD1,CASSPPWTGGYSYGYTF,TGTGCCAGCTCACCACCTTGGACAGGGGGGTATAGCTATGGCTACACCTTC
TRBV6-5,TRBJ2-7,NA,TRBD2,CASRAGPSYEQYF,TGTGCCAGCAGAGCGGGACCGTCCTACGAGCAGTACTTC
TRBV7-9,TRBJ1-5,few,NA,CASGPGGNQPQHF,TGTGCCAGCGGACCAGGGGGCAATCAGCCCCAGCATTTT
TRBV14,TRBJ2-7,NA,TRBD1,CASSLQGYEQYF,TGTGCCAGCAGCCTACAGGGGTACGAGCAGTACTTC
TRBV7-2,TRBJ2-1,once,NA,CASSSPGAGAYNEQFF,TGTGCCAGCAGCTCCCCGGGTGCAGGGGCCTACAATGAGCAGTTCTTC
TRBV24-1,TRBJ1-5,NA,NA,CATPTGWYSNQPQHF,TGTGCCACCCCGACAGGCTGGTATAGCAATCAGCCCCAGCATTTT
TRBV7-2,TRBJ2-1,NA,NA,CASSLHADNEQFF,TGTGCCAGCAGCTTACACGCAGACAATGAGCAGTTCTTC
TRBV6-5,TRBJ1-5,NA,TRBD1,CASSQGVDQPQHF,TGTGCCAGCAGTCAGGGGGTTGATCAGCCCCAGCATTTT
TRBV5-1,TRBJ2-3,NA,NA,CASSWKLDAQDTQYF,TGCGCCAGCAGCTGGAAGCTAGACGCACAAGATACGCAGTATTTT
TRBV4-3,TRBJ2-1,NA,NA,CASSPGVMRKSYNEQFF,TGCGCCAGCAGCCCCGGAGTGATGCGGAAGTCTTACAATGAGCAGTTCTTC
TRBV14,TRBJ1-4,NA,NA,CASSKRGPTNEKLFF,TGTGCCAGCAGCAAAAGGGGACCAACTAATGAAAAACTGTTTTTT
TRBV11-2,TRBJ2-3,NA,NA,CASSLLQGGPMTDTQYF,TGTGCCAGCAGCCTACTCCAGGGGGGCCCAATGACAGATACGCAGTATTTT
TRBV6-5,TRBJ2-7,NA,TRBD1,CASSYDRESYEQYF,TGTGCCAGCAGTTATGACAGGGAATCCTACGAGCAGTACTTC
TRBV14,TRBJ1-2,few,NA,CASSHQDSLGFGYTF,TGTGCCAGCAGCCACCAGGACTCCCTAGGGTTTGGCTACACCTTC
TRBV3-1/TRBV3-2,TRBJ2-3,NA,TRBD2,CASSQVAGGPSDTQYF,TGTGCCAGCAGCCAAGTAGCGGGGGGGCCCTCAGATACGCAGTATTTT
TRBV5-4,TRBJ1-1,NA,NA,CASSLEGRNTEAFF,TGTGCCAGCAGCTTAGAAGGGCGAAACACTGAAGCTTTCTTT
TRBV7-3,TRBJ2-2,NA,NA,CASSLMQGPNTGELFF,TGTGCCAGCAGCTTAATGCAGGGGCCCAACACCGGGGAGCTGTTTTTT
TRBV28,TRBJ2-5,NA,NA,CASSFPGRRETQYF,TGTGCCAGCAGTTTCCCGGGAAGAAGAGAGACCCAGTACTTC
TRBV6-2/TRBV6-3,TRBJ1-6,NA,TRBD1,CASSNPQGAPSPLHF,TGTGCCAGCAGTAACCCACAGGGGGCGCCTTCACCCCTCCACTTT
TRBV7-3,TRBJ2-4,NA,TRBD1,CASSWGQGDKNIQYF,TGTGCCAGCAGCTGGGGACAGGGCGACAAAAACATTCAGTACTTC
TRBV5-1,TRBJ2-5,NA,TRBD2,CASTQTSGGETQYF,TGCGCCAGCACTCAGACTAGCGGGGGCGAGACCCAGTACTTC